Listed here are 30 T cell receptor beta chains from one sample, sequenced in a study of shared clonotypes between healthy human individuals. The repertoire was sequenced with immunoSEQ multiplex PCR; TCRdb's copy has only in-frame clones and lacks some. The table has 2 million to 2.5 million clones, just over 90% seen once. The source material was naive CD4+ T cells from PBMCs. Subset here: CD45RA+ positively selected. The receptors stem from a young man in good health. Some clones in this sample may be carry-over from other donors' samples.

About this clone itself: Other DNA sequences from this sample encode an identical CDR3 as well. CDR3 coding DNA: TGTGCCAGCAGTTTCTCTGGTGGCTACACCTTC. Translation gives CASSFSGGYTF. This chain connects TRBV28 to TRBJ1-2; D gene uncertain. V shed 3 bases and J shed 7 bases, with 6 bases lying between them. From germline, CDR1 is MDHEN and CDR2 SYDVKM. CDR3 length equals 11 residues.

V and J are TRBV7-8 and TRBJ2-5; tentative D call: TRBD1 (5 bases). Germline CDR1 SGHVS, CDR2 FQNEAQ. The CDR3 is 14 residues long. Trimming left V 3 bases short and J 0 bases short, with 8 bases between. The CDR3 loop is CASSFQGNQETQYF. The CDR3 DNA follows: TGTGCCAGCAGCTTTCAGGGTAACCAAGAGACCCAGTACTTC.

The CDR3 loop is CSASFSYEQYF. The CDR3 DNA reads as TGCAGTGCTTCGTTCTCCTACGAGCAGTACTTC. This chain links TRBV20-1 with TRBJ2-7; unclear D gene. Germline assignment: CDR1 DFQATT and CDR2 SNEGSKA (reference sequence). With 5 bases removed from V and 0 bases from J, the gap between germline ends came to 5 bases. The CDR3 runs to 11 residues.

The chain joins TRBV2 to TRBJ2-7, with a possible D match to TRBD1 (6 bases). V was clipped by 8 bases and J by 3 bases, with 23 bases between them. Germline V gene lookup returns CDR1 SNHLY and CDR2 FYNNEI. This CDR3 has 16 residues. CDR3 DNA: TGTGCCAGCCTTGGGGTTCCGGGACAAGTAAACTACGAGCAGTACTTC. Its translation is CASLGVPGQVNYEQYF.

The rearrangement links TRBV5-4 to TRBJ2-3; 9 nucleotides match TRBD2. V lost 0 bases and J lost 9; bases outside the gene matches: 8. The CDR3 is made up of 15 amino acids. From germline, CDR1 is SGHNT and CDR2 YYREEE (reference sequence). The CDR3 bases are TGTGCCAGCAGCTTGGAGACTAGCGGCCCCCTAACGCAGTATTTT. Encoded protein: CASSLETSGPLTQYF.

This chain uses TRBV7-9 with TRBJ2-1, with unresolved D. V was pared by 5 bases and J by 9 bases, with 23 bases between. CDR1 and CDR2 (germline): SEHNR, FQNEAQ (reference sequence). The length of the CDR3 is 16 residues. This CDR3 is CASSRQGMQQNSEQFF. DNA of the CDR3: TGTGCCAGCAGCCGCCAAGGTATGCAGCAGAACTCTGAGCAGTTCTTC.

The rearrangement uses TRBV2 and TRBJ2-1, with D possibly TRBD1 on 7 matching bases. The CDR3 is made up of 17 amino acids. Trimming left V 6 bases short and J 4 bases short, with 22 bases between. Germline CDR1 and CDR2: SNHLY and FYNNEI. The CDR3 region is CASRVTGTSGGYNEQFF. CDR3 bases: TGTGCCAGCAGGGTTACCGGGACTTCAGGGGGTTACAATGAGCAGTTCTTC. Together with reference TRBV2 and TRBJ2-1, the CDR3 gives the full variable domain: EPEVTQTPSHQVTQMGQEVILRCVPISNHLYFYWYRQILGQKVEFLVSFYNNEISEKSEIFDDQFSVERPDGSNFTLKIRSTKLEDSAMYFCASRVTGTSGGYNEQFFGPGTRLTVL.

The gene calls are TRBV9 and TRBJ2-5, with D perhaps TRBD1 (5 bases). Trimming removed 0 bases from V and 1 base from J, with 7 bases in between. Germline V gives CDR1 SGDLS, CDR2 YYNGEE. The CDR3 length is 14 residues. CDR3 protein: CASSVDQGQETQYF. CDR3 bases: TGTGCCAGCAGCGTAGACCAGGGCCAAGAGACCCAGTACTTC.

The chain is built from TRBV6-5 and TRBJ1-2, with a weak D call TRBD1 (6 bases). V was pared by 8 bases and J by 5 bases, with 15 bases between. Germline V CDR1 and CDR2: MNHEY, SVGAGI. This CDR3 comprises 13 residues. The CDR3, as DNA: TGTGCCAGCCGGGGTTTCACAGGGTATGGCTACACCTTC. As protein: CASRGFTGYGYTF.

The genes are TRBV28 and TRBJ2-6; 8 nucleotides match TRBD1. The CDR3 runs 18 residues. The J segment lost 0 bases and the V segment lost 4 bases, leaving 8 bases of the junction unmatched. Germline CDR1 and CDR2: MDHEN and SYDVKM. The CDR3 loop is CASSSPPGGNSGANVLTF. The DNA for the CDR3 is TGTGCCAGCAGTTCCCCCCCAGGGGGCAACTCTGGGGCCAACGTCCTGACTTTC.

With regard to this clone: In the same sample, other DNA sequences code for this CDR3. This chain uses TRBV18 with TRBJ1-5, with a weak D call TRBD1 (5 bases). The CDR3 extends over 12 amino acids. Trimming left V 1 base short and J 7 bases short, with 5 bases between. Per the germline V gene, CDR1 is KGHSH and CDR2 is LQKENI. The CDR3 DNA reads TGTGCCAGCTCACCACAGGGGCAGCCCCAGCATTTT. It translates to CASSPQGQPQHF.

The chain is built from TRBV4-2 and TRBJ2-6; D remains unclear. From germline, CDR1 is LGHNA and CDR2 YNFKEQ. V was pared by 1 base and J by 0 bases, with 7 bases between. The CDR3 has 16 residues. The CDR3 region is CASSQVSASGANVLTF. CDR3 nucleotide sequence: TGTGCCAGCAGCCAAGTCTCGGCCTCTGGGGCCAACGTCCTGACTTTC.

The chain recombines TRBV5-1 with TRBJ1-4; no reliable D call. Germline-derived CDR1 and CDR2 are SGHRS and YFSETQ. The CDR3 loop spans 14 amino acids. Trimming shortened V by 0 bases and J by 8 bases, and 11 bases separated the two germline ends. CDR3: CASSLGPESEKLFF. The CDR3 DNA reads TGCGCCAGCAGCTTGGGGCCCGAGAGCGAAAAACTGTTTTTT.

The chain joins TRBV28 to TRBJ2-1, with 8 bases lining up with TRBD1. The trim removed 5 bases at V and 4 bases at J, leaving 7 bases unmatched. The CDR3 runs to 15 residues. Germline lookup yields CDR1 MDHEN and CDR2 SYDVKM. CDR3 nucleotide sequence: TGTGCCAGCAGTCCTGGGGACAGGTTTTACAATGAGCAGTTCTTC. Its protein product is CASSPGDRFYNEQFF.

This chain links TRBV27 with TRBJ2-1; 13 positions match TRBD2. V gave up 6 bases and J gave up 8 bases; unmatched junction bases: 7. Per germline, CDR1 MNHEY and CDR2 SMNVEV (reference sequence). CDR3 size: 15 residues. CDR3 residues: CASRVLAGGWDEQFF. The CDR3 coding sequence is TGTGCCAGCAGGGTACTAGCGGGGGGGTGGGATGAGCAGTTCTTC.

Comments on this clone: The same CDR3 can be traced to other DNA sequences in this sample. The rearrangement joins TRBV18 to TRBJ1-4, with 7 bases lining up with TRBD1. This CDR3 region has 14 residues. Germline CDR1 KGHSH, CDR2 LQKENI. V gave up 3 bases and J gave up 7 bases; unmatched junction bases: 5. The CDR3 sequence: CASSPRQGGEKLFF. For the CDR3, the DNA is TGTGCCAGCTCACCCCGACAGGGTGGTGAAAAACTGTTTTTT.

The chain links TRBV5-1 to TRBJ2-2; D may be TRBD2 (5 bases). The V end was cut by 2 bases, the J end by 4 bases, with 12 bases between. Germline V lookup: CDR1 SGHRS, CDR2 YFSETQ. The CDR3 runs 15 residues. In nucleotides, the CDR3 is TGCGCCAGCAGCTTTACGGCCGCGGGCACCGGGGAGCTGTTTTTT. Translation gives CASSFTAAGTGELFF.

This clone was observed once. The chain has TRBV19 and TRBJ1-4, with D possibly matching TRBD1 (5 bases). The V end lost 5 bases, the J end lost 14 bases, and 21 bases lay between the germline ends. The CDR3 is 14 amino acids. Germline CDR1 reads LNHDA; CDR2 reads SQIVND (reference sequence). The CDR3 DNA is TGTGCCAGTAGTGCCGGGACGGTCTTTAATCACCTGTTTTTT. Translation: CASSAGTVFNHLFF. The full variable domain, in which reference TRBV19 and TRBJ1-4 provide the parts outside the CDR3, is DGGITQSPKYLFRKEGQNVTLSCEQNLNHDAMYWYRQDPGQGLRLIYYSQIVNDFQKGDIAEGYSVSREKKESFPLTVTSAQKNPTAFYLCASSAGTVFNHLFFGSGTQLSVL.

The V gene is TRBV14, the J gene TRBJ2-1; D not certain. Per germline, CDR1 SGHDN and CDR2 FVKESK. V lost 1 base and J 10 bases, leaving 8 bases between the germline ends. The CDR3 contains 12 residues. This CDR3 is CASSQGTWEQFF. The CDR3 nucleotides read TGTGCCAGCAGCCAAGGGACCTGGGAGCAGTTCTTC.

This chain's CDR3 is CASRPSGLAGGDTQYF. The CDR3, as DNA: TGTGCCAGCAGACCATCGGGACTAGCGGGAGGGGATACGCAGTATTTT. The chain links TRBV6-6 to TRBJ2-3, with 16 nucleotides matching TRBD2. The CDR3 is 16 amino acids. Unmatched junction bases numbered 6, after V lost 6 bases and J lost 6 bases. Germline V gene lookup returns CDR1 MNHNY and CDR2 SVGAGI (reference sequence).

This clone is a singleton in its sample. The V call is TRBV11-2, the J call TRBJ1-5; D not resolved. The germline CDR1 and CDR2 sequences are SGHAT and FQNNGV. The CDR3 has 15 amino acids. Trimming removed 1 base at V and 1 base at J, with 8 bases between. CDR3 coding DNA: TGTGCCAGCAGCTTAGTTCGGCGGAGCAATCAGCCCCAGCATTTT. Amino acid sequence: CASSLVRRSNQPQHF.

V gene TRBV7-2 combines with J gene TRBJ1-2; 9 bases line up with TRBD1. Germline lookup yields CDR1 SGHTA and CDR2 FQGNSA. This CDR3 is built from 13 residues. The V segment lost 4 bases and the J segment 8 bases; nucleotides outside the gene matches: 5. CDR3 bases: TGTGCCAGCAGCTCGGGACAGGGTGGGGGCTACACCTTC. It translates to CASSSGQGGGYTF.

The rearrangement links TRBV9 to TRBJ2-1; no clear D gene. The CDR3 sequence is 14 residues long. Trimming took 0 bases from V and 9 from J, leaving 13 bases between them. CDR1 and CDR2 (germline): SGDLS, YYNGEE. The CDR3 protein is CASSVGADLGEQFF. CDR3 nucleotide sequence: TGTGCCAGCAGCGTAGGGGCCGATTTGGGTGAGCAGTTCTTC.

J is TRBJ1-1 and V is TRBV6-5; no clear D gene. The V and J ends lost 4 bases and 6 bases respectively, with 9 bases between them. Germline V gene data show CDR1 as MNHEY and CDR2 as SVGAGI. The CDR3 has 12 residues. DNA for the CDR3: TGTGCCAGCAGTTCGGGAAGAGCTGAAGCTTTCTTT. Encoded protein: CASSSGRAEAFF.

In its sample, this clone was seen a few times. This chain links TRBV9 with TRBJ1-4; 8 bases line up with TRBD1. The trim removed 0 bases at V and 8 bases at J, leaving 6 bases unmatched. CDR1 SGDLS and CDR2 YYNGEE come from the germline V gene. CDR3 length: 15 amino acids. CDR3 region: CASSVAGTGEEKLFF. In DNA, the CDR3 is TGTGCCAGCAGCGTAGCTGGGACAGGAGAGGAAAAACTGTTTTTT.

The chain is built from TRBV28 and TRBJ2-2, with 8 bases fitting TRBD2. Germline CDR1 and CDR2: MDHEN and SYDVKM. The CDR3 extends over 15 amino acids. V was pared by 5 bases and J by 8 bases, with 10 bases of the junction left unmatched. CDR3: CASSVTGTRMGELFF. In DNA form, the CDR3 reads TGTGCCAGCAGTGTGACCGGGACTAGGATGGGGGAGCTGTTTTTT. The full variable domain, in which reference TRBV28 and TRBJ2-2 provide the parts outside the CDR3, is DVKVTQSSRYLVKRTGEKVFLECVQDMDHENMFWYRQDPGLGLRLIYFSYDVKMKEKGDIPEGYSVSREKKERFSLILESASTNQTSMYLCASSVTGTRMGELFFGEGSRLTVL.

The J gene is TRBJ1-1, the V gene TRBV28; weak D call: TRBD1 (5 bases). V shed 2 bases and J shed 1 base, with 17 bases lying between them. In germline, CDR1 is MDHEN, CDR2 SYDVKM. CDR3 length: 17 amino acids. The CDR3 sequence: CASSLRPGTGSNTEAFF. In DNA, the CDR3 is TGTGCCAGCAGTTTACGACCCGGGACGGGTTCGAACACTGAAGCTTTCTTT. The complete variable domain, with remaining parts taken from reference TRBV28 and TRBJ1-1, reads DVKVTQSSRYLVKRTGEKVFLECVQDMDHENMFWYRQDPGLGLRLIYFSYDVKMKEKGDIPEGYSVSREKKERFSLILESASTNQTSMYLCASSLRPGTGSNTEAFFGQGTRLTVV.

The rearrangement links TRBV9 to TRBJ1-1, with a weak D call TRBD1 (5 bases). Germline CDR1 SGDLS, CDR2 YYNGEE. The CDR3 spans 15 residues. Trimming pared 3 bases from V and 0 bases from J, leaving 12 bases between. CDR3 coding DNA: TGTGCCAGCAGCGCCTCGGGACCCATGAACACTGAAGCTTTCTTT. As protein: CASSASGPMNTEAFF.

The chain combines TRBV5-1 with TRBJ1-5, with D possibly TRBD1 on 6 matching bases. This CDR3 region has 14 residues. The V end was cut by 3 bases, the J end by 5 bases, with 12 bases between. Germline CDR1 SGHRS, CDR2 YFSETQ. This CDR3 reads CASSYDYRDQPQHF. In nucleotides, the CDR3 is TGCGCCAGCAGCTACGACTACAGGGATCAGCCCCAGCATTTT.

The V and J genes are TRBV6-5 and TRBJ1-5, with D possibly matching TRBD1 (5 bases). Per germline, CDR1 MNHEY and CDR2 SVGAGI. This CDR3 is 14 amino acids long. Trimming cost V 5 bases and J 5 bases, with 13 bases left between them. The CDR3 loop is CASSTGTVDQPQHF. The CDR3 DNA reads TGTGCCAGCAGTACCGGGACGGTAGATCAGCCCCAGCATTTT.